The entry that follows covers one T cell receptor (beta chain) sequence. This receptor's antigen is unknown. No base quality information exists; no much larger clone differs at one position. This record belongs to a study of CD8 T cells in Susac syndrome (dated by TCRdb to about 2019). Concerning the study at large: Of the Susac syndrome patients who were sequenced, 8 or 9 were in clinical remission while six had clinically active disease. Susac syndrome patients were therapy-naive, on corticosteroids (some also receiving IVIg), or on IVIg alone at blood withdrawal. Whether CD8+ T cell activation and differentiation in Susac syndrome was antigen driven was tested using repertoire sequencing. What the authors observed across the whole study: No clonal expansion was detected in the CD4+ T cell repertoire of Susac syndrome patients. The study acknowledged that relatively few individuals were included in the TCR sequencing and HLA analysis.

High-throughput TCR beta sequencing profiled peripheral blood CD8+ and CD4+ T cells from healthy donors, Susac syndrome patients and multiple sclerosis patients. Recently defined diagnostic criteria for definite or probable disease were met by the Susac syndrome patients. Bulk CD8+ and CD4+ T cells were purified by magnetic negative isolation, whereas CD8+ TEMRA cells were enriched by FACS. Blood was collected in EDTA tubes and processed within 24 hours, with PBMCs isolated through density gradient centrifugation. PBMCs intended for TCR sequencing were cryopreserved in liquid nitrogen and were subsequently thawed in a 37 degrees C water bath. The sorted or isolated CD4+, CD8+ and CD8+ TEMRA cells reached a purity of at least 90%. Including cysteine and phenylalanine, the CDR3 has 13 amino acids. The kept DNA is CDR3 alone, 39 bases in frame from the first base. CDR1 MGHDK and CDR2 SYGVNS are derived from the germline V gene. At the junction V is shortened by 5 bases and J by 8 bases, with 16 bases in between.

RNA was extracted using the RNeasy kit, and about 0.5 to 1 ug of the RNA was reverse transcribed with random hexamers. The immunoSEQ multiplex PCR assay, covering 54 Vbeta and 13 Jbeta segments, was used to amplify TCR beta CDR3 regions. PCR amplification bias was corrected using a synthetic template baseline for primer optimization and computational correction. From the authors' description of their analysis: Reads were annotated to V, D and J genes per IMGT and analyzed with immunoSEQ Analyzer, keeping only productive sequences. To calculate clonality, Shannon entropy was normalized by log2 of the number of productive unique sequences and then subtracted from one. For each patient and control, public and private clones were evaluated within the 100 most prevalent clones. Clones were defined as Susac-specific if absent from the healthy and MS cohorts, from 1052 published viral clones and from other ImmuneACCESS disease sequences. The public reads were run again by TCRdb, first through fastp at Q25 and then through MiXCR, and only productive beta chains were kept. Under each unique CDR3 protein, matching rows form one entry showing the most common genes and DNA. The V and J calls here are based on TCRdb, not the publication. This sample holds 150,000 to 200,000 distinct CDR3 sequences; roughly 94% were observed only once. The biggest ten clones account for 0.1% to 0.13% of the sample.

The source material was CD4+ T cells from PBMCs. The source is a human donor with Susac syndrome. The sequence joins TRBV25-1 to TRBJ2-7; the D gene lacks a confident call. The CDR3: CASSQDGKAQQYF. In nucleotides, the sequence is TGTGCCAGCAGTCAAGATGGAAAGGCCCAGCAGTACTTC.